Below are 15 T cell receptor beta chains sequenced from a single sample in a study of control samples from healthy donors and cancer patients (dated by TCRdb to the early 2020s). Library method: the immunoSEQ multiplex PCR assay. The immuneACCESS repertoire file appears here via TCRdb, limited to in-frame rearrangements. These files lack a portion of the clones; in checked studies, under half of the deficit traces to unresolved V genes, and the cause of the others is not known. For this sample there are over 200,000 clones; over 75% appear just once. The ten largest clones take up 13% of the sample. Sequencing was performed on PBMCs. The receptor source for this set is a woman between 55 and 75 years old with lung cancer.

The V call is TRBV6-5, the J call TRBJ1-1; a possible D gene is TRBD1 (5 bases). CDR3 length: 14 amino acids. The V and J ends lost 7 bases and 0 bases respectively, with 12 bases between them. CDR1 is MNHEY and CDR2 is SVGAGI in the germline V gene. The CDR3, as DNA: TGTGCCAGCACCCAGGGACGGCTGAACACTGAAGCTTTCTTT. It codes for CASTQGRLNTEAFF.

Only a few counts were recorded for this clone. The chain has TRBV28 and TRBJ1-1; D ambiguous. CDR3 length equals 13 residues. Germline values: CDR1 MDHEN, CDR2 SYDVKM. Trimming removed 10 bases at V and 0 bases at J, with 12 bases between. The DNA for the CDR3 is TGTGCCACACAGAGAGTTATGAACACTGAAGCTTTCTTT. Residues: CATQRVMNTEAFF.

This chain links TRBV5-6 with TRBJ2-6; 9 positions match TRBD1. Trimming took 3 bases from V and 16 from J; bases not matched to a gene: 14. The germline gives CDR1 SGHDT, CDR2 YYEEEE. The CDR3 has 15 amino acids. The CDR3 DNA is TGTGCCAGCAGCTCTCCATCCAGGGGGACAGGGTTTCTGACTTTC. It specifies CASSSPSRGTGFLTF.

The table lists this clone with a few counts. CDR3 residues: CASSDGRNNSPLHF. CDR3 nucleotide sequence: TGTGCCAGCAGTGACGGCAGGAATAATTCACCCCTCCACTTT. The V and J genes are TRBV2 and TRBJ1-6; no definite D call. V was cut by 3 bases and J by 5 bases, with 8 bases left in between. Germline assignment: CDR1 SNHLY and CDR2 FYNNEI. The CDR3 contains 14 residues.

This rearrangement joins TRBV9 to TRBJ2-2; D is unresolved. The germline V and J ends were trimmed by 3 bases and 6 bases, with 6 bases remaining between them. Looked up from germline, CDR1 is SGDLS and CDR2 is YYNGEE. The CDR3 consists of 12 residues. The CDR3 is CASSAYSGELFF. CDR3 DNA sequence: TGTGCCAGCAGCGCTTATTCCGGGGAGCTGTTTTTT. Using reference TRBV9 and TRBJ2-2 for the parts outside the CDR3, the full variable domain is DSGVTQTPKHLITATGQRVTLRCSPRSGDLSVYWYQQSLDQGLQFLIQYYNGEERAKGNILERFSAQQFPDLHSELNLSSLELGDSALYFCASSAYSGELFFGEGSRLTVL.

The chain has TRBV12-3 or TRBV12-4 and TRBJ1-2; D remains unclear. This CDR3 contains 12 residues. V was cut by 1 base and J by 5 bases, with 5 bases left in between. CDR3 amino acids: CASSLEGYGYTF. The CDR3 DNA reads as TGTGCCAGCAGTTTAGAAGGGTATGGCTACACCTTC.

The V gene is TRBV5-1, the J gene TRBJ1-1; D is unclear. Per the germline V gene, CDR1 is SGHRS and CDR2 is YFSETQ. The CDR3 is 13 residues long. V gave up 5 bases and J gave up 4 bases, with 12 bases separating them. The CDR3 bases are TGCGCCAGCAGGATGGACTGGAGCACTGAAGCTTTCTTT. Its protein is CASRMDWSTEAFF.

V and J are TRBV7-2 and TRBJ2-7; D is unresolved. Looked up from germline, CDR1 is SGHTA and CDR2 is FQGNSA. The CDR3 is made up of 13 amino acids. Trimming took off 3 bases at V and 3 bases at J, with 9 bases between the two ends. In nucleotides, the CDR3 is TGTGCCAGCAGCTTCCGATCGAACTACGAGCAGTACTTC. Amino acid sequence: CASSFRSNYEQYF.

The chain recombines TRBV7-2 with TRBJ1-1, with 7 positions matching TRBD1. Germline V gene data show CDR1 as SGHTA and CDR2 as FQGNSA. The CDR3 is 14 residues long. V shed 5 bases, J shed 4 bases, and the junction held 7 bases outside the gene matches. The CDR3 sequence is CASSVQGRGTEAFF. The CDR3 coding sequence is TGTGCCAGCAGCGTACAGGGGAGGGGCACTGAAGCTTTCTTT.

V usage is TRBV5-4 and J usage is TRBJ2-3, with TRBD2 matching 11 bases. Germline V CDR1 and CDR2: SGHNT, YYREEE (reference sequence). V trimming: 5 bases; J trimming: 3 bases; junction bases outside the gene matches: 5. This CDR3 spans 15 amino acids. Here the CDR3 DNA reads TGTGCCAGCAGACGTAGCGGGAGGGTGACAGATACGCAGTATTTT. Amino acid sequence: CASRRSGRVTDTQYF. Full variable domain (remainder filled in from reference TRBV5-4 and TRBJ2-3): ETGVTQSPTHLIKTRGQQVTLRCSSQSGHNTVSWYQQALGQGPQFIFQYYREEENGRGNFPPRFSGLQFPNYSSELNVNALELDDSALYLCASRRSGRVTDTQYFGPGTRLTVL.

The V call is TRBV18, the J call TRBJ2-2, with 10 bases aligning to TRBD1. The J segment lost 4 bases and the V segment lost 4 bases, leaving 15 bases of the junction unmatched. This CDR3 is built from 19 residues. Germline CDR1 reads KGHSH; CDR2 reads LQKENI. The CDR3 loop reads CASSLIPTGTGEATGELFF. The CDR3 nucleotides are TGTGCCAGCTCACTTATACCAACCGGGACAGGGGAGGCCACCGGGGAGCTGTTTTTT.

Here the CDR3 reads CASSWRGNTGELFF. CDR3 coding DNA: TGTGCCAGCAGCTGGCGGGGGAACACCGGGGAGCTGTTTTTT. The chain couples TRBV11-2 to TRBJ2-2; a possible D gene is TRBD2 (6 bases). The ends were cut back, 4 bases at V and 1 base at J, with 7 bases in the middle. Germline CDR1 is SGHAT and CDR2 is FQNNGV. The CDR3 has 14 residues.

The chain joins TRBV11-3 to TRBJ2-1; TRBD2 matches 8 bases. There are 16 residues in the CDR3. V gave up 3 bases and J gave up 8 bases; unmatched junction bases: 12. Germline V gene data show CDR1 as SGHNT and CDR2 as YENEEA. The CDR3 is CASSLSSGVNSDEQFF. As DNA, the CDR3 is TGTGCCAGCAGCTTGAGTAGCGGGGTAAACAGCGATGAGCAGTTCTTC.

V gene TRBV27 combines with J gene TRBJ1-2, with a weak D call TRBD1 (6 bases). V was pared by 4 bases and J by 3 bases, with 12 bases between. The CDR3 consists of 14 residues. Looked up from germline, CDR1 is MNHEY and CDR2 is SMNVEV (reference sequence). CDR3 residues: CASSSRQEYYGYTF. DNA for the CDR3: TGTGCCAGCAGTTCACGACAGGAATACTATGGCTACACCTTC.

The CDR3 loop reads CASSDSSSTSFPKEQFF. CDR3 nucleotides: TGTGCCAGCAGTGACTCGAGTTCTACAAGTTTCCCTAAGGAGCAGTTCTTC. The V call is TRBV6-4, the J call TRBJ2-1; D is unresolved. Trimming stripped 0 bases from V and 10 bases from J, with 22 bases between. The germline V gene has CDR1 MRHNA and CDR2 SNTAGT. CDR3 length equals 17 residues.